These T cell receptor beta chains were read from a single sample in a study of T cell repertoires in cytomegalovirus infection. No antigen has been assigned to these receptors. MiXCR was run by TCRdb on the reads, yielding one entry per CDR3 protein. The sample includes around 900,000 distinct CDR3 sequences, roughly 31% of them seen just once. This material consisted of cultured CD8+ T cells from PBMCs, taken from culture after CMV antigen stimulation. Source of these receptors: a human donor in good health (CMV status not recorded). Some clones in this sample may be carry-over from other donors' samples. Each CDR3 is given with its conserved first and last residue. The D gene is left open where the match is weak. Clone size is not always given. Where it is, it says once, few, many or a class for expanded clones.

clone size: -
J gene: TRBJ2-2
D gene: TRBD1
V gene: TRBV7-4
CDR3 DNA: TGTGCCAGCAGCTCTCCCGGGACAGGGAGCACCGGGGAGCTGTTTTTT
CDR3 protein: CASSSPGTGSTGELFF

clone size: few
J gene: TRBJ1-4
D gene: -
V gene: TRBV6-1
CDR3 DNA: TGTGCCAGCAGTGAAGCGGGACCTGAAAAACTGTTTTTT
CDR3 protein: CASSEAGPEKLFF

clone size: few
J gene: TRBJ2-1
D gene: -
V gene: TRBV7-9
CDR3 DNA: TGTGCCAGCAGCTTAGCGGGGGCCCTAACCTACAATGAGCAGTTCTTC
CDR3 protein: CASSLAGALTYNEQFF

clone size: -
J gene: TRBJ1-2
D gene: -
V gene: TRBV7-4
CDR3 DNA: TGTGCCAGCAGCGCCTCCGGGGACAACTATGGCTACACCTTC
CDR3 protein: CASSASGDNYGYTF

clone size: few
J gene: TRBJ1-2
D gene: -
V gene: TRBV7-9
CDR3 DNA: TGTGCCAGCAGCTTAGCCCCGGGACGGATCTATGGCTACACCTTC
CDR3 protein: CASSLAPGRIYGYTF

clone size: many
J gene: TRBJ2-1
D gene: TRBD2
V gene: TRBV7-2
CDR3 DNA: TGTGCCAGCAGTCTCGGACTAGCGGGTGAGCAGTTCTTC
CDR3 protein: CASSLGLAGEQFF

clone size: -
J gene: TRBJ2-1
D gene: TRBD2
V gene: TRBV2
CDR3 DNA: TGTGCCAGCAGTGAAACGGGCGGGGGGGCGAACGAGGGTGAGCAGTTCTTC
CDR3 protein: CASSETGGGANEGEQFF

clone size: once
J gene: TRBJ2-7
D gene: -
V gene: TRBV27
CDR3 DNA: TGTGCCAGCAGTGGAAGGTTGGGAGAGCAGTACTTC
CDR3 protein: CASSGRLGEQYF

clone size: -
J gene: TRBJ2-1
D gene: -
V gene: TRBV2
CDR3 DNA: TGTGCCAGCAGTGAATGGGACTTTGGGTCCTACAATGAGCAGTTCTTC
CDR3 protein: CASSEWDFGSYNEQFF

clone size: -
J gene: TRBJ1-2
D gene: -
V gene: TRBV5-4
CDR3 DNA: TGTGCCAGCAGCTTGGCCCGGTATAAGAAAGGAATGGTTGGCTACACCTTC
CDR3 protein: CASSLARYKKGMVGYTF

clone size: -
J gene: TRBJ2-2
D gene: -
V gene: TRBV7-9
CDR3 DNA: TGTGCCAGCAGCGCCGAGGACGGGGAGCTGTTTTTT
CDR3 protein: CASSAEDGELFF

clone size: -
J gene: TRBJ1-1
D gene: -
V gene: TRBV7-9
CDR3 DNA: TGTGCCAGCAGCTTAAGAGGGGAGGGAGCTTTCTTT
CDR3 protein: CASSLRGEGAFF

clone size: few
J gene: TRBJ2-7
D gene: TRBD2
V gene: TRBV7-9
CDR3 DNA: TGTGCCAGCAGCTCCCCGGGACTAGCGGGGGGTTCCTACGAGCAGTACTTC
CDR3 protein: CASSSPGLAGGSYEQYF

clone size: -
J gene: TRBJ1-1
D gene: -
V gene: TRBV7-9
CDR3 DNA: TGTGCCAGTACGGCTGTTGAAGCTTTCTTT
CDR3 protein: CASTAVEAFF

clone size: once
J gene: TRBJ1-2
D gene: TRBD1
V gene: TRBV27
CDR3 DNA: TGTGCCAGCAGTCTAGGGACAGGTGCTTTCTATGGCTACACCTTC
CDR3 protein: CASSLGTGAFYGYTF

clone size: few
J gene: TRBJ1-2
D gene: -
V gene: TRBV4-1
CDR3 DNA: TGTGCCAGCAGCCAAGCAGTGGACAGTCCAGCTAACTATGGCTACACCTTC
CDR3 protein: CASSQAVDSPANYGYTF

clone size: -
J gene: TRBJ2-7
D gene: TRBD2
V gene: TRBV27
CDR3 DNA: TGTGCCAGCAGCCCCCACTTATTTAGCGGGGGGTCCTACGAGCAGTACTTC
CDR3 protein: CASSPHLFSGGSYEQYF

clone size: many
J gene: TRBJ2-6
D gene: -
V gene: TRBV7-2
CDR3 DNA: TGTGCCAGCAGCTTAGGCACAGGCCCTCCCTCTGGGGCCAACGTCCTGACTTTC
CDR3 protein: CASSLGTGPPSGANVLTF

clone size: few
J gene: TRBJ2-3
D gene: TRBD2
V gene: TRBV20-1
CDR3 DNA: TGCAGTGCTAAAGCCCTTGAGCGGGGTTGGGCAGATACGCAGTATTTT
CDR3 protein: CSAKALERGWADTQYF

clone size: -
J gene: TRBJ1-1
D gene: -
V gene: TRBV5-1
CDR3 DNA: TGCGCCAGCAGGTCGTCATTCACTGAAGCTTTCTTT
CDR3 protein: CASRSSFTEAFF

clone size: -
J gene: TRBJ2-5
D gene: TRBD2
V gene: TRBV7-9
CDR3 DNA: TGTGCCAGCAGCTTAACCTGGCGACCTAGCGGACAAGAGACCCAGTACTTC
CDR3 protein: CASSLTWRPSGQETQYF

clone size: -
J gene: TRBJ1-1
D gene: -
V gene: TRBV6-8
CDR3 DNA: TGTGCCAGCAGTTACCTAGACACTGAAGCTTTCTTT
CDR3 protein: CASSYLDTEAFF

clone size: -
J gene: TRBJ2-3
D gene: TRBD1
V gene: TRBV28
CDR3 DNA: TGTGCCAGCAGTTCCCTGACCGGGACAGGGGGCGCGCGGGGGGAAACAGATACGCAGTATTTT
CDR3 protein: CASSSLTGTGGARGETDTQYF

clone size: -
J gene: TRBJ2-1
D gene: -
V gene: TRBV20-1
CDR3 DNA: TGCAGTGCCCAGACCCTAAATGAGCAGTTCTTC
CDR3 protein: CSAQTLNEQFF

clone size: many
J gene: TRBJ1-2
D gene: TRBD1
V gene: TRBV11-1
CDR3 DNA: TGTGCCAGCAGCCCGCCGACAGGGCTTTCCTATGGCTACACCTTC
CDR3 protein: CASSPPTGLSYGYTF

clone size: many
J gene: TRBJ1-2
D gene: -
V gene: TRBV7-2
CDR3 DNA: TGTGCCAGCAGCTTAGCTACACAGGTGCCCTATGGCTACACCTTC
CDR3 protein: CASSLATQVPYGYTF

clone size: -
J gene: TRBJ2-7
D gene: TRBD1
V gene: TRBV7-2
CDR3 DNA: TGTGCCAGCAGCCCAGGACCGGGACAGGGACACGAGGAGCAGTACTTC
CDR3 protein: CASSPGPGQGHEEQYF

clone size: many
J gene: TRBJ2-7
D gene: -
V gene: TRBV7-2
CDR3 DNA: TGTGCCAGCAGCCCCCCTTCCGGGTCCCGCAACGAGCAGTACTTC
CDR3 protein: CASSPPSGSRNEQYF

clone size: -
J gene: TRBJ1-5
D gene: -
V gene: TRBV7-9
CDR3 DNA: TGTGCCAGCAGCTCGACCCGGTCGGGCAATCAGCCCCAGCATTTT
CDR3 protein: CASSSTRSGNQPQHF

clone size: once
J gene: TRBJ1-5
D gene: -
V gene: TRBV27
CDR3 DNA: TGTGCCAGCAGACCGGCCTCTTATAGCAATCAGCCCCAGCATTTT
CDR3 protein: CASRPASYSNQPQHF

clone size: -
J gene: TRBJ1-3
D gene: -
V gene: TRBV6-6
CDR3 DNA: TGTGCCAGCAGTTACCCTTTGGGAGCGCCTGGAAACACCATATATTTT
CDR3 protein: CASSYPLGAPGNTIYF

clone size: -
J gene: TRBJ2-1
D gene: -
V gene: TRBV5-8
CDR3 DNA: TGTGCCAGCAGCAGGGCAGGGGCTGGTACTTATACCGATACCTACAATGAGCAGTTCTTC
CDR3 protein: CASSRAGAGTYTDTYNEQFF

clone size: -
J gene: TRBJ2-3
D gene: -
V gene: TRBV27
CDR3 DNA: TGTGCCAGCAGTCCTTTATGGGGGAGCGACGATACGCAGTATTTT
CDR3 protein: CASSPLWGSDDTQYF

clone size: -
J gene: TRBJ1-2
D gene: -
V gene: TRBV7-9
CDR3 DNA: TGTGCCAGCAGGTTTATTGACACCAACCCTAACTATGGCTACACCTTC
CDR3 protein: CASRFIDTNPNYGYTF

clone size: -
J gene: TRBJ1-1
D gene: TRBD1
V gene: TRBV9
CDR3 DNA: TGTGCCAGCAGCGAAGGCAGGGGGCGTAAGGCTGAAGCTTTCTTT
CDR3 protein: CASSEGRGRKAEAFF

clone size: many
J gene: TRBJ2-1
D gene: TRBD2
V gene: TRBV7-3
CDR3 DNA: TGTGCCAGCAGCTTATTAGCGGGGGAATCCTACAATGAGCAGTTCTTC
CDR3 protein: CASSLLAGESYNEQFF

clone size: -
J gene: TRBJ1-5
D gene: -
V gene: TRBV2
CDR3 DNA: TGTACCATTACTGGGGCTCCCAATCAGCCCCAGCATTTT
CDR3 protein: CTITGAPNQPQHF

clone size: many
J gene: TRBJ2-1
D gene: TRBD2
V gene: TRBV6-1
CDR3 DNA: TGTGCCAGCACTCTTGGACTAGCGGGGCGAGGAGAGCAGTTCTTC
CDR3 protein: CASTLGLAGRGEQFF

clone size: -
J gene: TRBJ2-1
D gene: -
V gene: TRBV20-1
CDR3 DNA: TGCAGTGCTAGAGGGAGGGACTTGGAGACTAACCCTTCCTACAATGAGCAGTTCTTC
CDR3 protein: CSARGRDLETNPSYNEQFF

clone size: -
J gene: TRBJ1-2
D gene: -
V gene: TRBV15
CDR3 DNA: TGTGCCACCAGCAGAGATAGAGGAGACAGCATCTATGGCTACACCTTC
CDR3 protein: CATSRDRGDSIYGYTF

clone size: -
J gene: TRBJ2-1
D gene: -
V gene: TRBV7-9
CDR3 DNA: TGTGCCAGCAGTCAAGTTGGCTCCCACAATGAGCAGTTCTTC
CDR3 protein: CASSQVGSHNEQFF

clone size: few
J gene: TRBJ1-2
D gene: -
V gene: TRBV6-6
CDR3 DNA: TGTGCCGGACTGGACTTTAACTATGGCTACACCTTC
CDR3 protein: CAGLDFNYGYTF

clone size: -
J gene: TRBJ2-1
D gene: -
V gene: TRBV19
CDR3 DNA: TGTGCCAGTGCGCCCGAAGGGGTGTCCTACAATGAGCAGTTCTTC
CDR3 protein: CASAPEGVSYNEQFF

clone size: few
J gene: TRBJ2-7
D gene: TRBD2
V gene: TRBV7-9
CDR3 DNA: TGTGCCAGCAGCTCGAGTCTAGCGGGGGATTCCTACGAGCAGTACTTC
CDR3 protein: CASSSSLAGDSYEQYF

clone size: many
J gene: TRBJ2-3
D gene: TRBD2
V gene: TRBV7-9
CDR3 DNA: TGTGCCAGCAGCTTCCCTAGAGCGGGGAGGGATGATACGCAGTATTTT
CDR3 protein: CASSFPRAGRDDTQYF

clone size: many
J gene: TRBJ2-2
D gene: TRBD2
V gene: TRBV7-6
CDR3 DNA: TGTGCCACCAACAACTGGACTAGCGGGGGGACCGGGGAGCTGTTTTTT
CDR3 protein: CATNNWTSGGTGELFF

clone size: once
J gene: TRBJ1-3
D gene: -
V gene: TRBV7-2
CDR3 DNA: TGTGCCAGCAGCTTTGACGAGGAGGGGATTAATTTTTATGGAAGCACCATATATTTT
CDR3 protein: CASSFDEEGINFYGSTIYF

clone size: -
J gene: TRBJ2-1
D gene: -
V gene: TRBV5-5
CDR3 DNA: TGTGCCAACAGCTTGGTCGGGGGAAGCTCCTACAATGAGCAGTTCTTC
CDR3 protein: CANSLVGGSSYNEQFF

clone size: -
J gene: TRBJ2-7
D gene: -
V gene: TRBV20-1
CDR3 DNA: TGCAGTGCTAAAGACTACGAGCAGTACTTC
CDR3 protein: CSAKDYEQYF

clone size: -
J gene: TRBJ2-1
D gene: -
V gene: TRBV7-9
CDR3 DNA: TGTGCCAGCAGCATACCTAGGGATGAGCAGTTCTTC
CDR3 protein: CASSIPRDEQFF

clone size: many
J gene: TRBJ2-1
D gene: -
V gene: TRBV7-8
CDR3 DNA: TGTGCCAGCAGCTTTTTCCCGGGGAATGAGCAGTTCTTC
CDR3 protein: CASSFFPGNEQFF

clone size: -
J gene: TRBJ1-2
D gene: -
V gene: TRBV19
CDR3 DNA: TGTGCCAGTAGTATAGATCTCGCAGGGGCGAACTATGGCTACACCTTC
CDR3 protein: CASSIDLAGANYGYTF